Below, one T cell receptor beta chain is given with its context. This specimen comes from a study of blood T cell repertoires in COVID-19. Study-wide background: The origin of the acute and convalescent COVID-19 samples was the United States, Italy and Spain. Sources were T cells, B-cell-depleted T cells, or PBMCs; the material itself was cDNA or gDNA.

Authors' analysis steps: Amplification from reference gene primers served as the basis for estimated nucleated cell counts. TCRdb's table, derived via immunoSEQ multiplex PCR, lists solely in-frame clones and lacks some. D and trimming come from the DNA, and the V and J calls and clone size come from that table. Of approximately 130,000 clones listed, about 88% are singletons. Trimming cost V 4 bases and J 3 bases; bases outside gene matches: 11. The CDR3 runs 16 residues. The germline gives CDR1 SGDLS, CDR2 YYNGEE. This chain joins TRBV9 and TRBJ2-3, with 7 positions matching TRBD2. Sequencing used peripheral blood. The source of this sequence is a human donor in a cohort sampled during active COVID-19. CDR3 DNA sequence: TGTGCCAGCAGCTATACGGAGCGGGGCGGGACAGATACGCAGTATTTT. It encodes CASSYTERGGTDTQYF.